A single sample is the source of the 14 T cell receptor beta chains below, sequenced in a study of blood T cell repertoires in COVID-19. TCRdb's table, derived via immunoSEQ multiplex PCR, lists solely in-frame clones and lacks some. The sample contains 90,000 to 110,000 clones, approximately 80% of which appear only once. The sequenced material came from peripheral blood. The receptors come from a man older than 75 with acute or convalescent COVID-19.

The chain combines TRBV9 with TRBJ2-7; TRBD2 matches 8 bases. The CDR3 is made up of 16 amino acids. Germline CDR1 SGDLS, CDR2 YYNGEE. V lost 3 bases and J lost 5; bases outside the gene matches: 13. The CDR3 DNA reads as TGTGCCAGCAGCGCCCGCGGAGGGAGCGGGAGCAACGAGCAGTACTTC. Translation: CASSARGGSGSNEQYF.

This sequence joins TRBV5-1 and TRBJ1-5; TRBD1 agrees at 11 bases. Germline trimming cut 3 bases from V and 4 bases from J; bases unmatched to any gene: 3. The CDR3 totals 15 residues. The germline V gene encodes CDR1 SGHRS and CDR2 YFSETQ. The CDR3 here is CASSSGTGGNQPQHF. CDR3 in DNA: TGCGCCAGCAGCTCTGGGACAGGGGGGAATCAGCCCCAGCATTTT.

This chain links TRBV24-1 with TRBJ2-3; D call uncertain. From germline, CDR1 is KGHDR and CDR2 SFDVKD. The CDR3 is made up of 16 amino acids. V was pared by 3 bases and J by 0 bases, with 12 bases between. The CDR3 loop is CATSDRFPSSTDTQYF. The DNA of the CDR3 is TGTGCCACCAGTGATCGTTTTCCCTCTAGCACAGATACGCAGTATTTT.

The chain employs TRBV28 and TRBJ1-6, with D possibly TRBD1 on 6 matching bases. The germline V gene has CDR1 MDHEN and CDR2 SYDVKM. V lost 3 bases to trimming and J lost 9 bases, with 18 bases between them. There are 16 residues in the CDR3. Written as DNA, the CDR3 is TGTGCCAGCAGTTTTAGTAAGGGACAAATATCTTCACCCCTCCACTTT. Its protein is CASSFSKGQISSPLHF.

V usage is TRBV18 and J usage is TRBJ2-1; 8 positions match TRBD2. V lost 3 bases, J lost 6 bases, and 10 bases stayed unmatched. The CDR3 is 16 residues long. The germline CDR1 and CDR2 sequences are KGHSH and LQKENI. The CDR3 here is CASSPNPAGVGNEQFF. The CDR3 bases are TGTGCCAGCTCACCCAACCCAGCGGGAGTCGGCAATGAGCAGTTCTTC.

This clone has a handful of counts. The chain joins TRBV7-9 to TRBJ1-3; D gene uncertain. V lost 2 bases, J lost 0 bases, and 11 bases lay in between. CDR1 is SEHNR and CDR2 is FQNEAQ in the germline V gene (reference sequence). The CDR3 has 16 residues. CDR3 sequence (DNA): TGTGCCAGCAGCTTATTGGGCGGGTTCTCTGGAAACACCATATATTTT. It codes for CASSLLGGFSGNTIYF. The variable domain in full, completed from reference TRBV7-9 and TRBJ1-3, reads DTGVSQNPRHKITKRGQNVTFRCDPISEHNRLYWYRQTLGQGPEFLTYFQNEAQLEKSRLLSDRFSAERPKGSFSTLEIQRTEQGDSAMYLCASSLLGGFSGNTIYFGEGSWLTVV.

The CDR3: CASTGQGRGNQPQHF. CDR3 nucleotides: TGTGCCAGCACCGGACAGGGGAGAGGCAATCAGCCCCAGCATTTT. This chain connects TRBV2 to TRBJ1-5, with 9 nucleotides matching TRBD1. Losses at the gene ends were 7 bases for V and 2 bases for J; bases not matched to a gene: 6. CDR3 length: 15 residues. Germline V gives CDR1 SNHLY, CDR2 FYNNEI. The full variable domain, with the rest looked up from reference TRBV2 and TRBJ1-5, is EPEVTQTPSHQVTQMGQEVILRCVPISNHLYFYWYRQILGQKVEFLVSFYNNEISEKSEIFDDQFSVERPDGSNFTLKIRSTKLEDSAMYFCASTGQGRGNQPQHFGDGTRLSIL.

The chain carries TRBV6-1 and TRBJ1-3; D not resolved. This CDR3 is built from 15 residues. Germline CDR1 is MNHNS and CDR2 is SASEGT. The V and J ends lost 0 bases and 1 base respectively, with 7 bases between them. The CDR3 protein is CASSEALASGNTIYF. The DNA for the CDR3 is TGTGCCAGCAGTGAAGCGTTAGCGTCTGGAAACACCATATATTTT.

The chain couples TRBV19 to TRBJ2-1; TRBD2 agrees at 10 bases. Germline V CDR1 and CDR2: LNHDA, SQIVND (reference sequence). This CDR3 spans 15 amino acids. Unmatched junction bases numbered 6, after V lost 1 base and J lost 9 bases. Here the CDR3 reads CASSIGTSGIREQFF. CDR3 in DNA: TGTGCCAGTAGTATAGGAACTAGCGGGATTCGTGAGCAGTTCTTC. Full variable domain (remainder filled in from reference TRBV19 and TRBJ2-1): DGGITQSPKYLFRKEGQNVTLSCEQNLNHDAMYWYRQDPGQGLRLIYYSQIVNDFQKGDIAEGYSVSREKKESFPLTVTSAQKNPTAFYLCASSIGTSGIREQFFGPGTRLTVL.

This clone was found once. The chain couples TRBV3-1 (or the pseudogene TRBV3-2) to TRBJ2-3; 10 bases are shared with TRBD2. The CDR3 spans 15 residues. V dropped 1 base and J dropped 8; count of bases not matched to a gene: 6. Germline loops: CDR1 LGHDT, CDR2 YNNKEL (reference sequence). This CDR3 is CASSQVGASGSTQYF. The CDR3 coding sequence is TGTGCCAGCAGCCAAGTTGGGGCTAGCGGGAGTACGCAGTATTTT.

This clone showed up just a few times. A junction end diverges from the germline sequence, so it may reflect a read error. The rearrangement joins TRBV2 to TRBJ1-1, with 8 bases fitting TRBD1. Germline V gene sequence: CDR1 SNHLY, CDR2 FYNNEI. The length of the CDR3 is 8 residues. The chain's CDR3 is CVGTGPRF. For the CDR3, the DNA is TGTGTCGGGACAGGCCCGCGCTTT.

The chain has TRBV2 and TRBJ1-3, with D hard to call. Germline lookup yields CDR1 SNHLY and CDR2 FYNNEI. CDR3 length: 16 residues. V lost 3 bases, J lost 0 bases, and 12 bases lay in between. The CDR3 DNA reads TGTGCCAGCAGTGAGTCCCAGGCCGACTCTGGAAACACCATATATTTT. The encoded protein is CASSESQADSGNTIYF.

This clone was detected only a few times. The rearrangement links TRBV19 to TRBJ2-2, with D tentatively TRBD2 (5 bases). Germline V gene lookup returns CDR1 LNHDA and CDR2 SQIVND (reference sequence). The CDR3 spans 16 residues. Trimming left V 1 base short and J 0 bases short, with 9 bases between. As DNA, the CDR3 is TGTGCCAGTAGTATAGGTCAGCGGACGAACACCGGGGAGCTGTTTTTT. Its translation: CASSIGQRTNTGELFF.

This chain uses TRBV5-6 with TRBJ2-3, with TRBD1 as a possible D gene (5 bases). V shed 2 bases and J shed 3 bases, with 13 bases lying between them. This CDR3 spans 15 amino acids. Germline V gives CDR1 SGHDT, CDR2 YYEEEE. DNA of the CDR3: TGTGCCAGCAGCTTCGACAGACTGGCTACAGATACGCAGTATTTT. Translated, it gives CASSFDRLATDTQYF.